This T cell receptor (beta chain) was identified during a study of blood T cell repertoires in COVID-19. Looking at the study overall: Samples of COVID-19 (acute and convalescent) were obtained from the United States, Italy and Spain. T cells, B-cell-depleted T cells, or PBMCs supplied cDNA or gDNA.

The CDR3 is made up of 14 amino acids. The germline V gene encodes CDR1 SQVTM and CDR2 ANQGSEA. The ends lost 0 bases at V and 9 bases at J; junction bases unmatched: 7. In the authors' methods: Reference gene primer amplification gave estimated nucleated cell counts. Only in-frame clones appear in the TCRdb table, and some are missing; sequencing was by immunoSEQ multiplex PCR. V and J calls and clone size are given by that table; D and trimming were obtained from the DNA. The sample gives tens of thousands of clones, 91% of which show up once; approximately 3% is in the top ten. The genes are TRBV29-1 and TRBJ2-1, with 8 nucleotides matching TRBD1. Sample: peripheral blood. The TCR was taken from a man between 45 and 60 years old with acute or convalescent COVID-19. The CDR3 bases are TGCAGCGTTGAAGACAGGGGGCGAGACGGTGAGCAGTTCTTC. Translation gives CSVEDRGRDGEQFF.